This TCR beta chain was obtained from a study of cytomegalovirus exposure and HLA in healthy donors. Study-wide points: When the data were analyzed later, several of the most significant clusters appeared to be linked to common viral pathogens. The dataset shows that most TCR sequences were rare, while some public TCRs occurred in many donors. A later analysis reportedly identified an Asian-associated ancestry cluster as carrying fewer N-insertions than the approximately 640-donor mean.

A word on this clone: Its antigen is still unknown.

PCR employed 60 Vbeta and 13 Jbeta primers. Clones were read by immunoSEQ multiplex PCR, and TCRdb kept only the in-frame ones, dropping some. The table has 150,000 to 200,000 clones, around 81% seen once. V gave up 1 base and J gave up 5 bases, with 11 bases separating them. Germline values: CDR1 LGHNA, CDR2 YNFKEQ. CDR3 size: 15 residues. This clonotype originated in a man aged 18 to 29 in good health and CMV-seronegative. The sequencing input was PBMCs. The chain links TRBV4-2 to TRBJ1-4; a weak D match, TRBD1 (6 bases). The chain's CDR3 is CASSQGGQRNEKLFF. In DNA form, the CDR3 reads TGTGCCAGCAGCCAAGGTGGACAGAGGAATGAAAAACTGTTTTTT.